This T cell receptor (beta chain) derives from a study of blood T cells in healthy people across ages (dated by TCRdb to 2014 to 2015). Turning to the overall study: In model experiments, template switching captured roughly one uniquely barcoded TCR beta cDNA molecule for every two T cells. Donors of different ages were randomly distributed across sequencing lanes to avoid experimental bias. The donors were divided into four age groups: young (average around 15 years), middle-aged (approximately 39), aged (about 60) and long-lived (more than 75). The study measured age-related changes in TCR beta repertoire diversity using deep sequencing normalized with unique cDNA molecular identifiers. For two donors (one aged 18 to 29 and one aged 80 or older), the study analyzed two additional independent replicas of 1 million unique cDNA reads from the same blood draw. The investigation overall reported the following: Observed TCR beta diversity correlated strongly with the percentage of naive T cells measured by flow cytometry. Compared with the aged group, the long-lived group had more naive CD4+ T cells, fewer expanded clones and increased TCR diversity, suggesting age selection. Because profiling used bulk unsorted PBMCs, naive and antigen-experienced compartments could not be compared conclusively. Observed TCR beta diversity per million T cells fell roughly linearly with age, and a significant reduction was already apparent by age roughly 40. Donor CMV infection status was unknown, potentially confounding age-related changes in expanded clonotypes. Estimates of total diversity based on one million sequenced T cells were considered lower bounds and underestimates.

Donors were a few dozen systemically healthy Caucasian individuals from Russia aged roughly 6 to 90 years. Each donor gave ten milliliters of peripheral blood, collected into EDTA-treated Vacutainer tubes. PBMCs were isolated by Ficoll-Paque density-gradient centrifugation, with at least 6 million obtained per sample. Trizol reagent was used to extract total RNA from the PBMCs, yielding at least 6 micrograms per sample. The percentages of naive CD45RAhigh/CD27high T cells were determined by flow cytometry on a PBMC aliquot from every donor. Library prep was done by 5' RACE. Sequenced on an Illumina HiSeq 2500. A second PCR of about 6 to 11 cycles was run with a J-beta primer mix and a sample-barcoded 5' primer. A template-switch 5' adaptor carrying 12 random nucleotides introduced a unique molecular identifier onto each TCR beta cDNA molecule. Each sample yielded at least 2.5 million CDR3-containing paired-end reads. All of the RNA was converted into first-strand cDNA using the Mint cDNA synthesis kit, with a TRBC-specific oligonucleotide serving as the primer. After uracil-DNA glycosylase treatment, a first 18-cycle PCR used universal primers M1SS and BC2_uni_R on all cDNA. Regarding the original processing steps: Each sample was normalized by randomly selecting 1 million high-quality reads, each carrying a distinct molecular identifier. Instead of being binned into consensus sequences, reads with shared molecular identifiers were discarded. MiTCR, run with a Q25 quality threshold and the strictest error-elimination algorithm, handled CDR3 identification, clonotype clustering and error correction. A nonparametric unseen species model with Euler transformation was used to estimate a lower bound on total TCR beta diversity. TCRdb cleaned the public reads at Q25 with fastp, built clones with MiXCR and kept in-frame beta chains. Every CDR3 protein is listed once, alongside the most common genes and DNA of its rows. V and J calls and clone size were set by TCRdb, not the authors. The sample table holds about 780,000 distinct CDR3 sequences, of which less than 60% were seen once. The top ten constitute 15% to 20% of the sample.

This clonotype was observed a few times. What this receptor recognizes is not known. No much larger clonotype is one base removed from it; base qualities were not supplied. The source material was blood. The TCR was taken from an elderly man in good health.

The DNA sequence reads TGCGCCAGCAGCTTGCAGGGGGCCCCAGATACGCAGTATTTT. The resulting protein is CASSLQGAPDTQYF. The sequence is built from TRBV5-1 and TRBJ2-3, and 8 junction bases match TRBD1. Per the germline V gene, SGHRS is the CDR1 and YFSETQ is the CDR2. From its cysteine to its phenylalanine, the CDR3 spans 14 amino acids. Only CDR3 DNA is held: 42 bases, read in frame from base 1. V ends up 1 base short and J 4 bases short, with an unmatched junction base count of 2.